Shown below are 18 T cell receptor beta chains from a single sample sequenced in a study of T cells after yellow fever vaccination. TCRdb re-derived calls from the 5' RACE reads in MiXCR, one entry per CDR3 protein. This sample yields just over 250,000 distinct CDR3 sequences, of which 5.2% are seen a single time; roughly 3% belongs to the top ten. The sample here was CD4+ T cells sorted from PBMCs, taken on the day of the yellow fever booster vaccination. The receptor source for this set is a man between 18 and 35 years old who received the YFV17D yellow fever vaccine.

This clonotype was counted only a few times. This rearrangement joins TRBV28 to TRBJ2-1; D is unresolved. V was pared by 8 bases and J by 6 bases, with 20 bases between. Germline V gives CDR1 MDHEN, CDR2 SYDVKM. This CDR3 comprises 15 residues. CDR3 sequence: CASVPPLGQSNEQFF. CDR3 sequence (DNA): TGTGCCAGCGTTCCCCCGTTAGGGCAGAGCAATGAGCAGTTCTTC.

The V and J genes are TRBV7-3 and TRBJ2-7, with a weak D call TRBD1 (5 bases). The germline gives CDR1 SGHTA, CDR2 FQGTGA. The V end lost 6 bases, the J end lost 7 bases, and 13 bases lay between the germline ends. The CDR3 has 12 residues. The CDR3 spells CASRSRKGEQYV. The CDR3, as DNA: TGTGCCAGCAGATCCCGAAAGGGGGAGCAGTACGTC.

This clonotype was detected only a few times. CDR3 sequence reads: CSARDGGGPGTEAFF. CDR3 nucleotides: TGCAGTGCTAGAGACGGGGGGGGACCTGGGACTGAAGCTTTCTTT. The gene calls are TRBV20-1 and TRBJ1-1; D is perhaps TRBD1 (5 bases). Germline CDR1 reads DFQATT; CDR2 reads SNEGSKA (reference sequence). The CDR3 runs to 15 residues. Trimming pared 0 bases from V and 5 bases from J, leaving 16 bases between.

The chain joins TRBV5-6 to TRBJ1-1, with a tentative D call TRBD1 (6 bases). CDR1 is SGHDT and CDR2 is YYEEEE in the germline V gene. V lost 3 bases, J lost 3 bases, and 21 bases lay in between. The CDR3 contains 17 residues. In DNA form, the CDR3 reads TGTGCCAGCAGCTCGGTATCCATCCGACCAGGGGACACTGAAGCTTTCTTT. Translating it yields CASSSVSIRPGDTEAFF.

This clonotype was detected ten times or more. The CDR3 here is CASSLYQETQYF. For the CDR3, the DNA is TGTGCCAGCAGCCTGTACCAAGAGACCCAGTACTTC. This rearrangement joins TRBV7-9 to TRBJ2-5; D gene unclear. Germline V gene lookup returns CDR1 SEHNR and CDR2 FQNEAQ (reference sequence). The CDR3 loop spans 12 amino acids. Trimming took 5 bases from V and 0 from J, leaving 4 bases between them. The whole variable domain, remainder taken from reference TRBV7-9 and TRBJ2-5, is DTGVSQNPRHKITKRGQNVTFRCDPISEHNRLYWYRQTLGQGPEFLTYFQNEAQLEKSRLLSDRFSAERPKGSFSTLEIQRTEQGDSAMYLCASSLYQETQYFGPGTRLLVL.

A few counts support this clonotype. This chain joins TRBV5-1 and TRBJ2-7, with 7 nucleotides matching TRBD1. CDR3 length equals 13 residues. Germline V gene sequence: CDR1 SGHRS, CDR2 YFSETQ. With V trimmed by 0 bases and J by 6 bases, 3 bases remained unmatched. The CDR3 is CASSLDGQVEQYF. The CDR3 DNA sequence: TGCGCCAGCAGCTTGGACGGACAGGTCGAGCAGTACTTC. The variable domain in full, completed from reference TRBV5-1 and TRBJ2-7, reads KAGVTQTPRYLIKTRGQQVTLSCSPISGHRSVSWYQQTPGQGLQFLFEYFSETQRNKGNFPGRFSGRQFSNSRSEMNVSTLELGDSALYLCASSLDGQVEQYFGPGTRLTVT.

This clonotype was found a few times. The chain has TRBV29-1 and TRBJ1-2; D is possibly TRBD1 (5 bases). Trimming stripped 4 bases from V and 2 bases from J, with 14 bases between. CDR1 is SQVTM, CDR2 ANQGSEA, per germline. The CDR3 sequence is 14 residues long. The CDR3: CSVGRTRENYGYTF. The CDR3 DNA reads TGCAGCGTTGGACGTACCAGGGAGAACTATGGCTACACCTTC. Supplemented by reference TRBV29-1 and TRBJ1-2, the full variable domain reads SAVISQKPSRDICQRGTSLTIQCQVDSQVTMMFWYRQQPGQSLTLIATANQGSEATYESGFVIDKFPISRPNLTFSTLTVSNMSPEDSSIYLCSVGRTRENYGYTFGSGTRLTVV.

This chain links TRBV6-5 with TRBJ1-1, with 8 bases fitting TRBD1. Germline V gene lookup returns CDR1 MNHEY and CDR2 SVGAGI. The CDR3 runs to 13 residues. The J segment lost 11 bases and the V segment lost 5 bases, leaving 10 bases of the junction unmatched. The CDR3 DNA reads TGTGCCAGCAGTAATCGGCAGGGGGCAGGGGCTTTCTTT. This encodes CASSNRQGAGAFF.

The chain uses TRBV7-9 and TRBJ2-5; a possible D gene is TRBD2 (6 bases). Germline assignment: CDR1 SEHNR and CDR2 FQNEAQ (reference sequence). The V and J ends lost 4 bases and 7 bases respectively, with 13 bases between them. The CDR3 extends over 13 amino acids. The CDR3 reads CASSSLAVGTQYF. CDR3 bases: TGTGCCAGCAGCTCACTAGCTGTTGGGACCCAGTACTTC. The full variable domain, rest sourced from reference TRBV7-9 and TRBJ2-5, is DTGVSQNPRHKITKRGQNVTFRCDPISEHNRLYWYRQTLGQGPEFLTYFQNEAQLEKSRLLSDRFSAERPKGSFSTLEIQRTEQGDSAMYLCASSSLAVGTQYFGPGTRLLVL.

The V gene is TRBV7-9, the J gene TRBJ1-2; TRBD1 might be the D (5 bases). V dropped 7 bases and J dropped 4 bases, with 19 bases sitting between them. The germline V gene encodes CDR1 SEHNR and CDR2 FQNEAQ (reference sequence). This CDR3 has 15 residues. DNA of the CDR3: TGTGCCAGCACTCCTTATGAGGGGACGGGCTATGGCTACACCTTC. Amino acids: CASTPYEGTGYGYTF.

The V and J genes are TRBV15 and TRBJ1-2; TRBD1 is a possible D gene (6 bases). CDR1 and CDR2 (germline): LNHNV, YYDKDF (reference sequence). V was shortened by 0 bases and J by 4 bases, with 9 bases between the two germline ends. The CDR3 spans 14 residues. For the CDR3, the DNA is TGTGCCACCAGCAGAGAGACGACAGGCTATGGCTACACCTTC. Encoded protein: CATSRETTGYGYTF.

This clonotype showed up just a few times. V is TRBV12-3 or TRBV12-4 and J is TRBJ2-7; 8 nucleotides line up with TRBD1. Trimming at V came to 6 bases and at J to 0 bases, leaving 7 bases not matched to a gene. The CDR3 is made up of 15 amino acids. The CDR3 here is CASSSTGADSYEQYF. Here the CDR3 DNA reads TGTGCCAGCAGCTCGACAGGGGCGGACTCCTACGAGCAGTACTTC.

The chain employs TRBV27 and TRBJ2-4; TRBD2 matches at 7 bases. There are 15 residues in the CDR3. Germline V gives CDR1 MNHEY, CDR2 SMNVEV (reference sequence). V lost 7 bases to trimming and J lost 4 bases; unmatched junction nucleotides: 10. CDR3 loop: CASMRGGGGKNIQYF. CDR3 in DNA: TGTGCCAGCATGAGGGGCGGGGGAGGAAAAAACATTCAGTACTTC.

This clonotype was counted only a few times. The gene calls are TRBV12-3 or TRBV12-4 and TRBJ2-2, with D possibly matching TRBD1 (8 bases). This CDR3 spans 15 amino acids. Trimming removed 6 bases at V and 4 bases at J, with 15 bases between. The CDR3 loop is CASRINRGGTGELFF. The CDR3 DNA reads as TGTGCCAGCAGGATCAACAGGGGGGGCACCGGGGAGCTGTTTTTT.

In this sample, this clonotype turned up a few times. The chain is built from TRBV29-1 and TRBJ2-3; the match to TRBD1 covers 7 bases. Germline CDR1 is SQVTM and CDR2 is ANQGSEA. The J segment lost 0 bases and the V segment lost 7 bases, leaving 10 bases of the junction unmatched. The CDR3 consists of 15 residues. CDR3 nucleotides: TGCAGCGCCCGAAGGGACAGCTCTAGCACAGATACGCAGTATTTT. Its translation: CSARRDSSSTDTQYF.

This clonotype was counted a few times. This chain uses TRBV5-1 with TRBJ2-1; TRBD1 or TRBD2 may be the D gene (6 bases each). The CDR3 contains 15 residues. Germline CDR1 and CDR2: SGHRS and YFSETQ. Trimming took 4 bases from V and 8 from J, leaving 19 bases between them. Here the CDR3 DNA reads TGCGCCAGCAGCCTGGGGTCCGGGGGCGGGGATGAGCAGTTCTTC. This sequence encodes CASSLGSGGGDEQFF.

There are many counts of this clonotype. The gene calls are TRBV7-6 and TRBJ2-6; D gene ambiguous. CDR1 and CDR2 (germline): SGHVS, FNYEAQ. V was clipped by 0 bases and J by 0 bases, with 3 bases between them. The length of the CDR3 is 15 residues. In DNA, the CDR3 is TGTGCCAGCAGCTTAGCTTACTCTGGGGCCAACGTCCTGACTTTC. Translation gives CASSLAYSGANVLTF.

This clonotype occurred many times. CDR3 sequence (DNA): TGCAGTGCTAGAGATCCCATGTCGCTAGCCAAAAACATTCAGTACTTC. Translating gives CSARDPMSLAKNIQYF. This chain joins TRBV20-1 and TRBJ2-4, with unresolved D. Germline V gene lookup returns CDR1 DFQATT and CDR2 SNEGSKA (reference sequence). This CDR3 contains 16 residues. Between the trimmed V and J ends, which lost 0 bases and 0 bases, there was a span of 12 bases.